Listed below are T cell receptor beta chains from one sample, sequenced in a study of cytomegalovirus exposure and HLA in healthy donors. The assay was immunoSEQ multiplex PCR, and TCRdb's table has in-frame clones only and misses some. The sample shows around 150,000 clones, approximately 80% of them seen only once. Material: PBMCs. These receptors were collected from a man aged 25 to 40 in good health and CMV-seropositive. Both conserved end residues are part of each CDR3. A D gene is named only where the DNA matches it firmly. Some rows mark clone size as missing; the rest say once, few, many or name a class of expanded clone.

j_call clone_size v_call d_call cdr3_aa cdr3_nt
TRBJ1-6 . TRBV6-5 TRBD1 CASSYSILPGGSPLHF TGTGCCAGCAGTTACTCGATCCTCCCAGGGGGTTCACCCCTCCACTTT
TRBJ1-2 . TRBV6-5 . CASKTAGSYGYTF TGTGCCAGCAAAACGGCGGGGTCCTATGGCTACACCTTC
TRBJ2-7 . TRBV7-2 . CASSPGGPPYEQYF TGTGCCAGCAGCCCCGGGGGGCCCCCCTACGAGCAGTACTTC
TRBJ2-3 few TRBV14 TRBD2 CASSQDPAGRVKTDTQYF TGTGCCAGCAGCCAAGACCCGGCGGGGAGGGTGAAGACAGATACGCAGTATTTT
TRBJ2-3 . TRBV6-5 . CASSYPPGGFDTQYF TGTGCCAGCAGTTACCCTCCGGGGGGCTTCGATACGCAGTATTTT
TRBJ2-6 many TRBV7-8 TRBD2 CASSLTGLDFAGANVLTF TGTGCCAGCAGCTTAACGGGACTAGACTTTGCTGGGGCCAACGTCCTGACTTTC
TRBJ2-7 once TRBV6-5 TRBD2 CASSPWGGNYEQYF TGTGCCAGCAGTCCTTGGGGGGGGAACTACGAGCAGTACTTC
TRBJ1-2 . TRBV6-6 . CASSVQQANYGYTF TGTGCCAGCAGTGTCCAACAAGCTAACTATGGCTACACCTTC
TRBJ2-1 few TRBV7-6 TRBD2 CASSLSSGGDNEQFF TGTGCCAGCAGCTTATCTAGCGGGGGGGACAATGAGCAGTTCTTC
TRBJ1-1 . TRBV6-1 . CASPGQNTEAFF TGTGCCAGTCCAGGACAAAACACTGAAGCTTTCTTT
TRBJ1-1 . TRBV29-1 . CSVGGPFF TGCAGCGTTGGGGGCCCGTTCTTT
TRBJ1-5 . TRBV5-1 TRBD1 CASSSGQGNQPQHF TGCGCCAGCAGCTCCGGACAGGGCAATCAGCCCCAGCATTTT
TRBJ2-7 . TRBV19 TRBD2 CASSIREVGEQYF TGTGCCAGTAGTATACGGGAGGTAGGGGAGCAGTACTTC
TRBJ2-1 . TRBV7-9 TRBD1 CASSLVGQGNNEQFF TGTGCCAGCAGCTTAGTGGGACAGGGAAACAATGAGCAGTTCTTC
TRBJ1-6 few TRBV7-8 . CASSLGGGNSPLHF TGTGCCAGCAGCTTAGGGGGCGGTAATTCACCCCTCCACTTT
TRBJ2-5 . TRBV10-2 TRBD2 CASSGGRASGGAGETQYF TGCGCCAGCAGTGGGGGAAGGGCTAGCGGGGGGGCAGGAGAGACCCAGTACTTC
TRBJ1-3 . TRBV7-9 TRBD1 CASSLAGTDAGNTIYF TGTGCCAGCAGCTTAGCGGGGACAGACGCTGGAAACACCATATATTTT
TRBJ2-7 . TRBV27 . CASSLRQGLYEQYF TGTGCCAGCAGTTTGAGACAGGGACTCTACGAGCAGTACTTC
TRBJ1-5 few TRBV19 . CASNLLVSGNQPQHF TGTGCCAGTAACCTCCTAGTGTCGGGCAATCAGCCCCAGCATTTT
TRBJ1-1 . TRBV29-1 . CSGGLQGGGEDEAFF TGCAGCGGCGGGTTGCAAGGCGGGGGCGAGGATGAAGCTTTCTTT
TRBJ1-1 . TRBV7-3 . CASSLQSHTEAFF TGTGCCAGCAGCCTACAGAGTCACACTGAAGCTTTCTTT
TRBJ2-1 . TRBV10-1 TRBD2 CASSPAGLSSYNEQFF TGCGCCAGCAGCCCAGCGGGACTGAGCTCCTACAATGAGCAGTTCTTC
TRBJ1-4 . TRBV6-6 . CASSYSGGQNEKLFF TGTGCCAGCAGTTACTCCGGGGGGCAAAATGAAAAACTGTTTTTT
TRBJ2-3 . TRBV12-5 TRBD1 CASGLAGQGGADTQYF TGTGCTAGTGGTTTGGCGGGACAGGGGGGCGCAGATACGCAGTATTTT
TRBJ2-7 . TRBV5-4 TRBD2 CASSPLAGNTYEQYF TGTGCCAGCAGCCCTCTAGCGGGAAATACCTACGAGCAGTACTTC
TRBJ2-2 . TRBV6-6 . CASTNRVTGELFF TGTGCCAGCACCAACAGGGTCACCGGGGAGCTGTTTTTT
TRBJ1-6 . TRBV6-1 TRBD1 CASSGGQGSYYNSPLHF TGTGCCAGCAGTGGCGGACAGGGCTCTTACTATAATTCACCCCTCCACTTT
TRBJ1-1 . TRBV5-1 TRBD1 CASSAAGGTEAFF TGCGCCAGCAGCGCCGCAGGGGGTACTGAAGCTTTCTTT
TRBJ1-6 . TRBV5-4 . CASSRGTAYNSPLHF TGTGCCAGCAGCCGTGGTACAGCTTATAATTCACCCCTCCACTTT
TRBJ1-5 few TRBV7-2 . CASSSREGNQPQHF TGTGCCAGCAGCTCCCGAGAGGGCAATCAGCCCCAGCATTTT